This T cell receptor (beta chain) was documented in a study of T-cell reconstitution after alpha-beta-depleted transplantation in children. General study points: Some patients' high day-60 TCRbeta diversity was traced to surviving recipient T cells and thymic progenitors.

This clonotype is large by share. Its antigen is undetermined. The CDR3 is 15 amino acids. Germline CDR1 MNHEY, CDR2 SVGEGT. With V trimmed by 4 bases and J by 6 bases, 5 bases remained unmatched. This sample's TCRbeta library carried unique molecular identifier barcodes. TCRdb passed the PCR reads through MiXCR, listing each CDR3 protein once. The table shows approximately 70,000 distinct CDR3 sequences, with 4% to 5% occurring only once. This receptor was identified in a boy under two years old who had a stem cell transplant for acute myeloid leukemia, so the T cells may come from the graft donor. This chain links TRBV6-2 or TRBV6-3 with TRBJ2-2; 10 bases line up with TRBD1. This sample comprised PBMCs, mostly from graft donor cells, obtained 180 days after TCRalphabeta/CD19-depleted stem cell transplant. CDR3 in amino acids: CASSFGQGESGELFF. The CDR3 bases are TGTGCCAGCAGTTTCGGACAGGGGGAATCCGGGGAGCTGTTTTTT.